This T cell receptor (beta chain) is drawn from a study of blood T cell repertoires in COVID-19. Study-level information: Sites across the United States, Italy and Spain contributed samples from acute and convalescent COVID-19. From T cells, B-cell-depleted T cells, or PBMCs came the material, which was cDNA or gDNA.

As originally analysed: The authors estimated nucleated cell counts from reference gene primer amplification. Profiling relied on immunoSEQ multiplex PCR, and the TCRdb table lists in-frame clones only, not all of them. D and trimming come from the DNA, and the V and J calls and clone size come from that table. This sample has over 4,500 clones; approximately 70% occur once, and the top ten carry 35% to 40%. This clone was seen only a few times. CDR3 size: 17 residues. Trimming cost V 7 bases and J 3 bases; bases outside gene matches: 15. Germline loops: CDR1 LNHDA, CDR2 SQIVND (reference sequence). The sequence was obtained from a human donor in a cohort sampled during active COVID-19. Sequencing was performed on peripheral blood. The rearrangement uses TRBV19 and TRBJ1-3, with 7 bases lining up with TRBD1. The CDR3 bases are TGTGCCAGTACCATGAGGGGAGGAAGGGGGCATGGAAACACCATATATTTT. Translation: CASTMRGGRGHGNTIYF.